This TCR beta chain was sequenced during a study of T cell repertoires in cytomegalovirus infection. In TCRdb, the reads were re-called with MiXCR into one record per CDR3 protein. The sample carries roughly 500,000 distinct CDR3 sequences, about 44% recorded once. This clonotype was counted only a few times. No antigen is known for it. The germline CDR1 and CDR2 sequences are MNHNS and SASEGT. The CDR3 runs to 16 residues. The ends lost 1 base at V and 2 bases at J; junction bases unmatched: 5. The rearrangement uses TRBV6-1 and TRBJ2-1; 7 bases are shared with TRBD1. Sequenced material: cultured PBMCs, taken from culture after CMV antigen stimulation. The clonotype comes from a human donor in good health (CMV status not recorded). Some clones in this sample may be carry-over from other donors' samples. DNA of the CDR3: TGTGCCAGCAGTGAAGGGCAGGGGGACCCCTACAATGAGCAGTTCTTC. Translating gives CASSEGQGDPYNEQFF.